This record covers a single TCR beta chain. Authors' analysis steps: ImmunoSEQ junction-only sequences lacked quality scores, so their filtering differed. The table came from immunoSEQ multiplex PCR; TCRdb's copy has only in-frame clones and leaves some out. V, J and clone size were drawn from that table, and D and trimming were deduced from the DNA. The sample has some 1 million clones; 70% to 80% are singletons. The V end lost 3 bases, the J end lost 6 bases, and 6 bases lay between the germline ends. This CDR3 is 12 amino acids long. Per germline, CDR1 SEHNR and CDR2 FQNEAQ (reference sequence). The data originate from a study of shared clonotypes between healthy human individuals.

The sequenced sample was memory CD4+ T cells sorted from blood. Subset described: CD45RA-negative fraction. The chain has TRBV7-9 and TRBJ2-1; no firm D call. This sequence originates from a young man in good health. The CDR3 DNA sequence: TGTGCCAGCAGCTTTCAGGCCAATGAGCAGTTCTTC. Residues: CASSFQANEQFF.